A selection of T cell receptor beta chains follows, all from one sample in a study of T cell responses to AZD1222 COVID-19 vaccine. Some clones are missing from TCRdb's copy, which holds only in-frame ones; the method was immunoSEQ multiplex PCR. The sample comprises 100,000 to 150,000 clones, 80% to 95% of which are singletons, and more than 7% rests with the top ten. Source: peripheral blood, taken 28 days after the second AZD1222 dose. The receptors derive from an adult who received the AZD1222 COVID-19 vaccine. Each CDR3 is given with its conserved first and last residue. A D gene is named only where the DNA matches it firmly.

>TRBJ1-4|15|TRBV2|NA
CASSDQGVPNEKLFF
TGTGCCAGCAGTGACCAGGGTGTCCCTAATGAAAAACTGTTTTTT
>TRBJ2-1|17|TRBV4-2|NA
CASSQDVSGTRNNEQFF
TGTGCCAGCAGCCAAGATGTTTCGGGGACGAGAAACAATGAGCAGTTCTTC
>TRBJ1-5|15|TRBV21-1|NA
CASSKEATMAQPQHF
TGTGCCAGCAGCAAAGAGGCGACAATGGCCCAGCCCCAGCATTTT
>TRBJ2-3|14|TRBV5-1|NA
CASSLFSSTDTQYF
TGCGCCAGCAGCTTGTTTTCTAGCACAGATACGCAGTATTTT
>TRBJ1-3|14|TRBV7-9|NA
CASREGISGNTIYF
TGTGCCAGCAGAGAGGGGATCTCTGGAAACACCATATATTTT
>TRBJ1-1|16|TRBV5-6|TRBD1
CASSALRDRGHLEAFF
TGTGCCAGCAGCGCCCTCCGGGACAGGGGACACCTTGAAGCTTTCTTT
>TRBJ1-2|12|TRBV19|NA
CASSGQSYGYTF
TGTGCCAGTAGTGGTCAGAGCTATGGCTACACCTTC
>TRBJ1-1|16|TRBV19|NA
CASRYAGTPEGTEAFF
TGTGCCAGTAGATATGCCGGGACCCCCGAAGGGACTGAAGCTTTCTTT
>TRBJ1-2|21|TRBV2|NA
CASRRSILRDAYRETNYGYTF
TGTGCCAGCAGGAGAAGTATCCTGCGGGATGCCTACAGGGAAACTAACTATGGCTACACCTTC
>TRBJ1-5|12|TRBV6-5|NA
CASSQTNQPQHF
TGTGCCAGCAGCCAGACTAATCAGCCCCAGCATTTT
>TRBJ1-3|12|TRBV7-9|NA
CASSWVGNTIYF
TGTGCCAGCAGTTGGGTTGGAAACACCATATATTTT
>TRBJ2-1|15|TRBV3-1/TRBV3-2|TRBD2
CASRKTSASYNEQFF
TGTGCCAGCAGGAAGACTAGCGCGAGTTACAATGAGCAGTTCTTC
>TRBJ1-2|15|TRBV5-5|TRBD1
CASSFGSGGTYGYTF
TGTGCCAGCAGCTTCGGGTCAGGGGGCACCTATGGCTACACCTTC
>TRBJ2-2|15|TRBV4-1|NA
CASSQLSGNTGELFF
TGCGCCAGCAGCCAACTTAGCGGGAACACCGGGGAGCTGTTTTTT
>TRBJ2-1|14|TRBV3-1/TRBV3-2|NA
CASSLSGDYNEQFF
TGTGCCAGCAGCCTTAGCGGAGATTACAATGAGCAGTTCTTC
>TRBJ1-2|11|TRBV5-5|NA
CASSLAYGYTF
TGTGCCAGCAGCTTGGCCTATGGCTACACCTTC
>TRBJ1-1|13|TRBV7-9|NA
CASSLEPYTEAFF
TGTGCCAGCAGCTTAGAGCCGTACACTGAAGCTTTCTTT